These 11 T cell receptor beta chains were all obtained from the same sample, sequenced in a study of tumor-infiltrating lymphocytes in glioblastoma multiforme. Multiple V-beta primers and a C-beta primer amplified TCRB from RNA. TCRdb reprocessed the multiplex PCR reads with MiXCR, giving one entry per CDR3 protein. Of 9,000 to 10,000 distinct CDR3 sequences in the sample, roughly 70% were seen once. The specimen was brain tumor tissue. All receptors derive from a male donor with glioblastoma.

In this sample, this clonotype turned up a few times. CDR3 in amino acids: CASSPGRENYNEQFF. The CDR3 coding sequence is TGTGCCAGCAGCCCCGGACGGGAGAACTACAATGAGCAGTTCTTC. This chain uses TRBV11-1 with TRBJ2-1; the D gene is possibly TRBD2 (6 bases). The CDR3 length is 15 residues. Germline V gene data show CDR1 as SGHAT and CDR2 as FQDESV (reference sequence). The germline V and J ends were trimmed by 5 bases and 3 bases, with 14 bases remaining between them.

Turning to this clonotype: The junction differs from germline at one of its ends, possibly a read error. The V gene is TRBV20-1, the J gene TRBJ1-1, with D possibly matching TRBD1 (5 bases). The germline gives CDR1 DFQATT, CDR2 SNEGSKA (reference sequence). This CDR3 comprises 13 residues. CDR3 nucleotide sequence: TGCAGTGCTGTTTGGGACGGGAGGGCTGAAGCTTTCTTC. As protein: CSAVWDGRAEAFF.

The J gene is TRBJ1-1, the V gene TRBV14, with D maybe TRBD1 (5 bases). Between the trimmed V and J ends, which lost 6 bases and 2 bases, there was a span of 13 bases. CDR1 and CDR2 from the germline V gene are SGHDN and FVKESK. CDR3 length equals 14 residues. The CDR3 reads CASRRGGLNTEAFF. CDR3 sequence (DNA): TGTGCCAGCAGAAGGGGCGGACTCAACACTGAAGCTTTCTTT. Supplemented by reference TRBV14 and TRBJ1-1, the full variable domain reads EAGVTQFPSHSVIEKGQTVTLRCDPISGHDNLYWYRRVMGKEIKFLLHFVKESKQDESGMPNNRFLAERTGGTYSTLKVQPAELEDSGVYFCASRRGGLNTEAFFGQGTRLTVV.

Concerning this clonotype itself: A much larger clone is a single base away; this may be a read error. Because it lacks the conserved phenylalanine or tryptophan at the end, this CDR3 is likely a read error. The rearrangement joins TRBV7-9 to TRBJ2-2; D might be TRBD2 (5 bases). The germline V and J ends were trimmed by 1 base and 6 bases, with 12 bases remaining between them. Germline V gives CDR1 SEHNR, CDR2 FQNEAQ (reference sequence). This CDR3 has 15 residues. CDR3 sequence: CASSLEEVGAGELFC. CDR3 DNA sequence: TGTGCCAGCAGCTTAGAGGAGGTTGGCGCCGGGGAGCTGTTTTGT.

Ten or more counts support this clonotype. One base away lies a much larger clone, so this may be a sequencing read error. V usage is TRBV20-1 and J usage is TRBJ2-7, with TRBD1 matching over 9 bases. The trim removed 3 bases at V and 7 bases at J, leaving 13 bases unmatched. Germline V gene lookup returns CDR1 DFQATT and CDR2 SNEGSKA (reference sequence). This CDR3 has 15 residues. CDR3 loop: CSARDEGQGVGEQYF. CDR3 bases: TGCAGTGCTAGGGACGAGGGACAGGGAGTTGGGGAGCAGTACTTC.

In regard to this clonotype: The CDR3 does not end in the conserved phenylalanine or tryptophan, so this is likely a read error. The CDR3 nucleotides are TGCGCCAGCAGCTCGGCCGGGGGGAGCGTCGTATTCGAGCAGTACCTC. Translation gives CASSSAGGSVVFEQYL. V gene TRBV5-1 combines with J gene TRBJ2-7; TRBD2 matches at 7 bases. Germline loops: CDR1 SGHRS, CDR2 YFSETQ. The CDR3 is 16 amino acids. J gave up 6 bases and V 3 bases, and 15 bases lay outside the gene matches.

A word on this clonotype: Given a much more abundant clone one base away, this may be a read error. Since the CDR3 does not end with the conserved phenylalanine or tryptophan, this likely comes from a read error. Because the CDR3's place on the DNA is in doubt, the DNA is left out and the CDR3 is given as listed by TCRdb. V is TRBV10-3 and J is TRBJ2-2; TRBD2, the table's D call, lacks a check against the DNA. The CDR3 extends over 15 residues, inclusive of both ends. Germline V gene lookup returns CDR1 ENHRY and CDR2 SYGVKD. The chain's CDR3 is CAISAGTGYTGEMFL.

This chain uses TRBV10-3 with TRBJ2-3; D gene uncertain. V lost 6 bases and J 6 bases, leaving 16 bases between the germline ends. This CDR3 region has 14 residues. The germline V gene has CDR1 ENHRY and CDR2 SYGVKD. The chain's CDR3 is CAISSERRSDTQYF. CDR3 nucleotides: TGTGCCATCAGCTCAGAAAGGAGATCCGATACGCAGTATTTT.

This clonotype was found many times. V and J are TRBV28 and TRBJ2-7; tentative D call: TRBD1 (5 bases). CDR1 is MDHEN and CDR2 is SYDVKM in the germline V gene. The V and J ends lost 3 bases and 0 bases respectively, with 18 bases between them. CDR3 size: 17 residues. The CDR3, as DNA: TGTGCCAGCAGTTTTAACCGAGACAGCTCAAGCTCCTACGAGCAGTACTTC. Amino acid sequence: CASSFNRDSSSSYEQYF.

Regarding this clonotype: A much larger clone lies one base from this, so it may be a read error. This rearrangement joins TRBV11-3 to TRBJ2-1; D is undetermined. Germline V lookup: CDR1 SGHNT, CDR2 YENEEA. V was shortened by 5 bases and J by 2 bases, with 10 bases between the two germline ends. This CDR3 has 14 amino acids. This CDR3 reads CASSPRNAYNEQFF. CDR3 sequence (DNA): TGTGCCAGCAGCCCCCGGAACGCCTACAATGAGCAGTTCTTC.

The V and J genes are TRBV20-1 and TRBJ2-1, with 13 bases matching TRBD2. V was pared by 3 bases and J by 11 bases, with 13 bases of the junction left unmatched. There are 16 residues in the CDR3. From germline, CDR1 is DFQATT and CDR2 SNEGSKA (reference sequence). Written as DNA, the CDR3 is TGCAGTGCTAGTCAACAGGGACTAGCGGGAATGAATAAGCAGTTCTTC. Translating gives CSASQQGLAGMNKQFF.